This passage covers 17 T cell receptor beta chains from one sample sequenced in a study of CD8+CD57+ T cells in acquired aplastic anemia. TCR beta VDJ and CDR3 were profiled, and genomic DNA was the template. TCRdb itself ran the reads through MiXCR, one entry per CDR3 protein. The sample yields approximately 150,000 distinct CDR3 sequences, more than 45% seen once. The authors sequenced patients whose flow cytometry had shown CD8+CD57+ cell expansion. Sequenced input: sorted CD4+, CD8+, or CD8+CD57+ T cells (not recorded which) from PBMCs. Source of these receptors: a human donor with aplastic anemia.

This clonotype has at least ten counts. This chain joins TRBV19 and TRBJ1-2; 7 bases map to TRBD1. Trimming cost V 8 bases and J 6 bases; bases outside gene matches: 9. The CDR3 has 13 residues. CDR1 is LNHDA and CDR2 is SQIVND in the germline V gene (reference sequence). This CDR3 reads CASRDSTIDGYTF. CDR3 in DNA: TGTGCCAGTCGGGACAGCACAATTGATGGCTACACCTTC.

The genes are TRBV11-1 and TRBJ2-6; D gene uncertain. Germline V gene lookup returns CDR1 SGHAT and CDR2 FQDESV (reference sequence). There are 18 residues in the CDR3. V was shortened by 1 base and J by 0 bases, with 13 bases between the two germline ends. For the CDR3, the DNA is TGTGCCAGCAGCTTAGTCCCCGGGCTGTGCTCTGGGGCCAACGTCCTGACTTTC. Translation: CASSLVPGLCSGANVLTF.

This clonotype was detected many times. This chain connects TRBV20-1 to TRBJ2-5; D might be TRBD2 (6 bases). The germline gives CDR1 DFQATT, CDR2 SNEGSKA (reference sequence). This CDR3 is built from 15 residues. The ends were cut back, 6 bases at V and 5 bases at J, with 22 bases in the middle. CDR3 residues: CSAREPGWGDETQYF. CDR3 nucleotide sequence: TGCAGTGCGCGAGAGCCGGGCTGGGGGGACGAGACCCAGTACTTC.

The sample holds one count of this clonotype. CDR3 region: CAISESGDGGTQYF. CDR3 nucleotide sequence: TGTGCCATCAGTGAGTCCGGGGACGGTGGGACCCAGTACTTC. J is TRBJ2-5 and V is TRBV10-3; perhaps D is TRBD1 or TRBD2 (5 bases each). CDR1 is ENHRY, CDR2 SYGVKD, per germline. V was clipped by 0 bases and J by 7 bases, with 12 bases between them. The CDR3 runs 14 residues.

V gene TRBV10-3 combines with J gene TRBJ2-7; the match to TRBD2 covers 10 bases. The CDR3 is 14 amino acids. V shed 6 bases and J 5 bases; nucleotides not matched to a gene: 7. The V gene's germline CDR1 is ENHRY and CDR2 SYGVKD. CDR3 loop: CAISLAGDLDEQYF. The DNA for the CDR3 is TGTGCCATCAGCCTAGCGGGGGATCTGGACGAGCAGTACTTC.

This clonotype was recorded at least ten times. The rearrangement uses TRBV2 and TRBJ2-7; D call uncertain. The CDR3 runs 13 residues. Between the trimmed V and J ends, which lost 8 bases and 3 bases, there was a span of 14 bases. Germline V gives CDR1 SNHLY, CDR2 FYNNEI. For the CDR3, the DNA is TGTGCCAGCCGGGCCACCTTCAACTACGAGCAGTACTTC. Amino acids: CASRATFNYEQYF.

The chain carries TRBV7-9 and TRBJ2-5, with 7 bases matching TRBD1. The CDR3 loop spans 14 amino acids. Germline-derived CDR1 and CDR2 are SEHNR and FQNEAQ (reference sequence). V lost 5 bases to trimming and J lost 3 bases; unmatched junction nucleotides: 6. In DNA form, the CDR3 reads TGTGCCAGCAGCCTTCCGGGACAGAAAGAGACCCAGTACTTC. This encodes CASSLPGQKETQYF.

The sample holds many counts of this clonotype. J is TRBJ2-5 and V is TRBV6-1; possibly TRBD1 or TRBD2 for D (5 bases each). The CDR3 has 14 amino acids. The V gene lost 2 bases and the J gene lost 5 bases, with 12 bases spanning the gap. Germline values: CDR1 MNHNS, CDR2 SASEGT. CDR3 protein: CASSESPRGETQYF. DNA for the CDR3: TGTGCCAGCAGTGAAAGCCCCCGGGGCGAGACCCAGTACTTC.

The rearrangement links TRBV29-1 to TRBJ2-1; TRBD2 agrees at 9 bases. The ends lost 0 bases at V and 5 bases at J; junction bases unmatched: 11. The CDR3 is 17 residues long. CDR1 is SQVTM and CDR2 is ANQGSEA in the germline V gene. The CDR3 sequence is CSVEDFSSSGTNNEQFF. Written as DNA, the CDR3 is TGCAGCGTTGAAGATTTTTCGTCTAGCGGGACGAACAATGAGCAGTTCTTC.

This chain joins TRBV25-1 and TRBJ1-2; a possible D gene is TRBD1 (5 bases). V dropped 2 bases and J dropped 3 bases, with 13 bases sitting between them. CDR3 size: 15 residues. Germline CDR1 MGHDK, CDR2 SYGVNS. DNA for the CDR3: TGTGCCAGCAGTGAACATCCAGGGCGGGACTATGGCTACACCTTC. Encoded protein: CASSEHPGRDYGYTF.

V usage is TRBV20-1 and J usage is TRBJ2-7; the match to TRBD1 covers 8 bases. J was trimmed by 6 bases and V by 7 bases; bases with no gene match: 8. The V gene's germline CDR1 is DFQATT and CDR2 SNEGSKA (reference sequence). The CDR3 has 12 residues. This CDR3 is CSELQGASEQYF. The DNA of the CDR3 is TGCAGTGAACTCCAGGGGGCGAGCGAGCAGTACTTC.

This clonotype came up many times. This chain connects TRBV25-1 to TRBJ2-4; tentative D call: TRBD1 (5 bases). The V and J ends lost 3 bases and 1 base respectively, with 7 bases between them. Germline V gene sequence: CDR1 MGHDK, CDR2 SYGVNS. The CDR3 totals 14 residues. This chain's CDR3 is CASSDPGAKNIQYF. The CDR3 nucleotides read TGTGCCAGCAGTGACCCAGGGGCCAAAAACATTCAGTACTTC.

This clonotype was recorded only once. The V call is TRBV7-8, the J call TRBJ1-1; D is unclear. Germline V gene sequence: CDR1 SGHVS, CDR2 FQNEAQ. V lost 3 bases, J lost 1 base, and 6 bases lay in between. This CDR3 is built from 13 residues. CDR3: CASSLLSNTEAFF. CDR3 in DNA: TGTGCCAGCAGCTTGCTATCGAACACTGAAGCTTTCTTT.

The CDR3 DNA is TGTGCCACTATAGACAGGGGAGAGGTCAGCTCCTACGAGCAGTACTTC. The encoded protein is CATIDRGEVSSYEQYF. The chain links TRBV24-1 to TRBJ2-7; 8 nucleotides agree with TRBD1. Germline V gene lookup returns CDR1 KGHDR and CDR2 SFDVKD. The CDR3 is 16 amino acids. Trimming at V came to 10 bases and at J to 0 bases, leaving 13 bases not matched to a gene.

This clonotype came up many times. The chain is built from TRBV15 and TRBJ2-7, with a possible D match to TRBD1 (5 bases). The germline V gene has CDR1 LNHNV and CDR2 YYDKDF (reference sequence). This CDR3 has 14 amino acids. V lost 0 bases and J 4 bases, leaving 10 bases between the germline ends. The CDR3, as DNA: TGTGCCACCAGCAGAGATAGGGGCCGATACGAGCAGTACTTC. Its translation: CATSRDRGRYEQYF.

In this sample, this clonotype turned up many times. This chain uses TRBV2 with TRBJ1-1; D call uncertain. The CDR3 extends over 14 amino acids. Deletions cut 3 bases from V and 4 bases from J, with 12 bases between. From germline, CDR1 is SNHLY and CDR2 FYNNEI. The CDR3 bases are TGTGCCAGCAGTGAGTCCAGGATGGGCACTGAAGCTTTCTTT. This codes for CASSESRMGTEAFF.

CDR3 coding DNA: TGCAGCGTTCAACACAATGAGCAGTTCTTC. It specifies CSVQHNEQFF. The chain combines TRBV29-1 with TRBJ2-1; D is uncertain. Germline values: CDR1 SQVTM, CDR2 ANQGSEA. The length of the CDR3 is 10 residues. Trimming removed 5 bases from V and 5 bases from J, with 4 bases in between.